These T cell receptor beta chains were read from a single sample in a study of regulatory T cells in long-lasting Graves disease. TCRdb reprocessed the multiplex PCR reads via MiXCR and lists one record per CDR3 protein. The sample has a few hundred thousand distinct CDR3 sequences; around 23% are singletons. The sample here was peripheral blood mononuclear cells (PBMCs), taken when the disease was refractory, from a patient treated with antithyroid drugs. These TCRs come from a woman aged 35 to 49 with Graves disease. CDR3s include the opening cysteine and the closing phenylalanine or tryptophan. Fields, in order: CDR3 DNA, CDR3 protein, V gene, clone size, D gene, J gene. D genes are given only for firm matches. Part of the rows lack a size; the others show once, few, many or a class for expanded clones.

CDR3 DNA: TGTGCCAGCAGCGTAGGGGGTATCGGGACTGAAGCTTTCTTT; CDR3 protein: CASSVGGIGTEAFF; V gene: TRBV9; clone size: .; D gene: .; J gene: TRBJ1-1
CDR3 DNA: TGTGCCACCAGTGTAGGGGGCCGTGCTGAAGCTTTCTTT; CDR3 protein: CATSVGGRAEAFF; V gene: TRBV24-1; clone size: many; D gene: TRBD1; J gene: TRBJ1-1
CDR3 DNA: TGTACCAGCAGTGAGACTCCCACCGGGGAGCTGTTTTTT; CDR3 protein: CTSSETPTGELFF; V gene: TRBV28; clone size: .; D gene: .; J gene: TRBJ2-2
CDR3 DNA: TGTGCCACCGGACAGGGATTCAGCTCCTACGAGCAGTACTTC; CDR3 protein: CATGQGFSSYEQYF; V gene: TRBV15; clone size: many; D gene: TRBD1; J gene: TRBJ2-7
CDR3 DNA: TGTGCCAGCAGCTCGGGACTAGCGGGAGGGGGCTACGAGCAGTACTTC; CDR3 protein: CASSSGLAGGGYEQYF; V gene: TRBV5-6; clone size: few; D gene: TRBD2; J gene: TRBJ2-7
CDR3 DNA: TGTGCCAGCAGCTTAGTTTCGAGTCTGGGCGAGCAGTACTTC; CDR3 protein: CASSLVSSLGEQYF; V gene: TRBV11-2; clone size: many; D gene: .; J gene: TRBJ2-7
CDR3 DNA: TGTGCCAGCAGTTCGGTTGCCAGGGGGGCCAAAAACATTCAGTACTTC; CDR3 protein: CASSSVARGAKNIQYF; V gene: TRBV28; clone size: many; D gene: TRBD1; J gene: TRBJ2-4
CDR3 DNA: TGTGCCAGCGGGGGCGGGATAAAAAGGTACGAGCAGTACTTC; CDR3 protein: CASGGGIKRYEQYF; V gene: TRBV28; clone size: many; D gene: .; J gene: TRBJ2-7
CDR3 DNA: TGCAGTGCCTATCGGAGGGGGCAGGTGGGAAAACTGTTTTTT; CDR3 protein: CSAYRRGQVGKLFF; V gene: TRBV20-1; clone size: .; D gene: TRBD1; J gene: TRBJ1-4
CDR3 DNA: TGTGCCAGCAGTCCCAGAACGGCCGAAACCGGGGAGCTGTTTTTT; CDR3 protein: CASSPRTAETGELFF; V gene: TRBV6-2/TRBV6-3; clone size: .; D gene: .; J gene: TRBJ2-2
CDR3 DNA: TGTGCCAGCGTTGGACCAACAACCTACGAGCAGTACTTC; CDR3 protein: CASVGPTTYEQYF; V gene: TRBV28; clone size: .; D gene: .; J gene: TRBJ2-7
CDR3 DNA: TGTGCCAGCAGCCAAGGAGACAGGGCCTACTACGAGCAGTACTTC; CDR3 protein: CASSQGDRAYYEQYF; V gene: TRBV3-1; clone size: .; D gene: TRBD1; J gene: TRBJ2-7
CDR3 DNA: TGTGCCAGCAGTTTAAACTCCCCTGAGCAGTACTTC; CDR3 protein: CASSLNSPEQYF; V gene: TRBV28; clone size: .; D gene: .; J gene: TRBJ2-7
CDR3 DNA: TGTGCCAGCAGCTTAGCGAGCGGGGTCACAGATACGCAGTATTTT; CDR3 protein: CASSLASGVTDTQYF; V gene: TRBV7-6; clone size: .; D gene: TRBD2; J gene: TRBJ2-3
CDR3 DNA: TGTACCATCAGTGTCGGGGGCTGGGACGAGCAGTACTTC; CDR3 protein: CTISVGGWDEQYF; V gene: TRBV10-3; clone size: .; D gene: .; J gene: TRBJ2-7
CDR3 DNA: TGTGCCAGCAGTCCGGACAGGGGGCTGGAGACCCAGTACTTC; CDR3 protein: CASSPDRGLETQYF; V gene: TRBV28; clone size: .; D gene: TRBD1; J gene: TRBJ2-5
CDR3 DNA: TGCGCCAGCAGCACAGGACAGTTCGGGGCCGGGGAGCTGTTTTTT; CDR3 protein: CASSTGQFGAGELFF; V gene: TRBV5-1; clone size: .; D gene: .; J gene: TRBJ2-2
CDR3 DNA: TGTGCCAGCAGCGTAGACAGGGGGCCGAACACTGAAGCTTTCTTT; CDR3 protein: CASSVDRGPNTEAFF; V gene: TRBV2; clone size: many; D gene: TRBD1; J gene: TRBJ1-1
CDR3 DNA: TGTGCCAGCAGCCTCCCCATGGTTTTCCAGCCCCAGCATTTT; CDR3 protein: CASSLPMVFQPQHF; V gene: TRBV28; clone size: many; D gene: .; J gene: TRBJ1-5
CDR3 DNA: TGTGCCAGCAGTTTAGCGGGAGCGGGAGGACTTTCCTACGAGCAGTACTTC; CDR3 protein: CASSLAGAGGLSYEQYF; V gene: TRBV28; clone size: many; D gene: TRBD2; J gene: TRBJ2-7
CDR3 DNA: TGTGCCAGCAGTCCCTCGGGACACACCGGGGAGCTGTTTTTT; CDR3 protein: CASSPSGHTGELFF; V gene: TRBV12-3/TRBV12-4; clone size: .; D gene: .; J gene: TRBJ2-2
CDR3 DNA: TGTGCCAGTCAAACAGACAGAAGAAGTAACTATGGCTACACCTTC; CDR3 protein: CASQTDRRSNYGYTF; V gene: TRBV19; clone size: .; D gene: .; J gene: TRBJ1-2
CDR3 DNA: TGCGCCAGCAGCTACGGGATAGGGGAGGCCCAGTACTTC; CDR3 protein: CASSYGIGEAQYF; V gene: TRBV5-1; clone size: .; D gene: .; J gene: TRBJ2-5
CDR3 DNA: TGTGCCAGCAGCTTAGCACTAGCGGCTTCCCAACGGGGAGAGACCCAGTACTTC; CDR3 protein: CASSLALAASQRGETQYF; V gene: TRBV11-2; clone size: many; D gene: TRBD2; J gene: TRBJ2-5
CDR3 DNA: TGCGCCAGCAGTGGACAGAACCAAGAGACCCAGTACTTC; CDR3 protein: CASSGQNQETQYF; V gene: TRBV5-1; clone size: .; D gene: .; J gene: TRBJ2-5
CDR3 DNA: TGTGCCAGCAGCTCTTATTTGACTAACGAGCAGTACTTC; CDR3 protein: CASSSYLTNEQYF; V gene: TRBV7-9; clone size: many; D gene: .; J gene: TRBJ2-7
CDR3 DNA: TGTGCCAGTTTAGCGGGAGTGTGGTACGAGCAGTACTTC; CDR3 protein: CASLAGVWYEQYF; V gene: TRBV2; clone size: many; D gene: TRBD2; J gene: TRBJ2-7
CDR3 DNA: TGTGCCAGCAGCCAAGGCACAAATTTGAGGATCACTGAAGCTTTCTTT; CDR3 protein: CASSQGTNLRITEAFF; V gene: TRBV7-6; clone size: many; D gene: .; J gene: TRBJ1-1
CDR3 DNA: TGTGCCAGCAGTTTACGGACTGTAGCCGGGGAGCTGTTTTTT; CDR3 protein: CASSLRTVAGELFF; V gene: TRBV11-2; clone size: few; D gene: .; J gene: TRBJ2-2
CDR3 DNA: TGTGCCAGTAGTACTCTGACAGGGGGCTCTGTCAATGAGCAGTTCTTC; CDR3 protein: CASSTLTGGSVNEQFF; V gene: TRBV19; clone size: few; D gene: TRBD1; J gene: TRBJ2-1
CDR3 DNA: TGTGCCAGCAGGAGGGAGGGACAGTACACCTTC; CDR3 protein: CASRREGQYTF; V gene: TRBV2; clone size: .; D gene: TRBD1; J gene: TRBJ1-2
CDR3 DNA: TGTGCCAGCAGGAGGGGGATTGGGGGGCAGGATGGCTACACCTTC; CDR3 protein: CASRRGIGGQDGYTF; V gene: TRBV2; clone size: many; D gene: .; J gene: TRBJ1-2
CDR3 DNA: TGTGCCAGCAGTTGGGGCCGTAGGACCAACAATTCACCCCTCCACTTT; CDR3 protein: CASSWGRRTNNSPLHF; V gene: TRBV6-2/TRBV6-3; clone size: .; D gene: .; J gene: TRBJ1-6
CDR3 DNA: TGTGCCAGCAGTTCATCCGAATCGTACCAAGAGACCCAGTACTTC; CDR3 protein: CASSSSESYQETQYF; V gene: TRBV28; clone size: many; D gene: .; J gene: TRBJ2-5
CDR3 DNA: TGTGCCAGCAGCCAGGGGGACACCGCCTACGAGCAGTACTTC; CDR3 protein: CASSQGDTAYEQYF; V gene: TRBV6-2/TRBV6-3; clone size: .; D gene: TRBD1; J gene: TRBJ2-7
CDR3 DNA: TGCAGTGCTACGCACAGTAATTCACCCCTCCACTTT; CDR3 protein: CSATHSNSPLHF; V gene: TRBV20-1; clone size: .; D gene: .; J gene: TRBJ1-6
CDR3 DNA: TGTGCCAGCAGTTCCATTCCGGACAGGGCACTCCTTGGGGATACGCAGTATTTT; CDR3 protein: CASSSIPDRALLGDTQYF; V gene: TRBV28; clone size: few; D gene: TRBD1; J gene: TRBJ2-3
CDR3 DNA: TGTGCCAGTCAGGGGGCACGGAACACCGGGGAGCTGTTTTTT; CDR3 protein: CASQGARNTGELFF; V gene: TRBV5-6; clone size: .; D gene: TRBD1; J gene: TRBJ2-2
CDR3 DNA: TGCAGCGTGCCCCTTGCGTTCCTGTTTTTT; CDR3 protein: CSVPLAFLFF; V gene: TRBV29-1; clone size: many; D gene: .; J gene: TRBJ1-4
CDR3 DNA: TGTGCCAGCAGTGATCCGGGACGGGAATATAATTCACCCCTCCACTTT; CDR3 protein: CASSDPGREYNSPLHF; V gene: TRBV28; clone size: many; D gene: .; J gene: TRBJ1-6